This record looks at one T cell receptor beta chain sequence and its context. The V gene lost 7 bases and the J gene lost 1 base, with 13 bases spanning the gap. Germline V CDR1 and CDR2: SQVTM, ANQGSEA. This CDR3 is 13 amino acids long. This sample stems from a study of PD-1 blockade in mismatch repair-deficient tumors. Clones were sequenced by immunoSEQ multiplex PCR, and TCRdb holds only the in-frame ones, with some missing. The sample records about 120,000 clones, roughly 80% being singletons. Sequenced material: peripheral blood, taken 60 weeks after starting pembrolizumab. The receptor was derived from an adult with mismatch repair-deficient cancer. The chain employs TRBV29-1 and TRBJ1-1; tentative D call: TRBD1 (5 bases). The CDR3 sequence is CSATERGNTEAFF. CDR3 coding DNA: TGCAGCGCTACAGAAAGGGGGAACACTGAAGCTTTCTTT.